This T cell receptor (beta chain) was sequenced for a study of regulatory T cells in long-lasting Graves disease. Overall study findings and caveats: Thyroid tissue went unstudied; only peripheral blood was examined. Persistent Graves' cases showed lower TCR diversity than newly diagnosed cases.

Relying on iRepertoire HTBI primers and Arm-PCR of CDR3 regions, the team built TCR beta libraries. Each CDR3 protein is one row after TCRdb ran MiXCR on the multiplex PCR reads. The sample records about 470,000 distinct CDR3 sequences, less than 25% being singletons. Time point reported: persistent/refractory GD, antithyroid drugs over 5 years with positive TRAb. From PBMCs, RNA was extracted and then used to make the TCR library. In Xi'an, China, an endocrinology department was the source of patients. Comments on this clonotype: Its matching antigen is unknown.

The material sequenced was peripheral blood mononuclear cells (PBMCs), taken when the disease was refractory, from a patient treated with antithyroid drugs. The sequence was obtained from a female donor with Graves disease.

The CDR3 here is CASHLGGTGVAGELFF. In DNA, the CDR3 is TGTGCCAGCCACCTCGGCGGGACAGGGGTTGCCGGGGAGCTGTTTTTT. This chain links TRBV28 with TRBJ2-2; 10 nucleotides agree with TRBD1. This CDR3 spans 16 amino acids. From germline, CDR1 is MDHEN and CDR2 SYDVKM. V was pared by 8 bases and J by 6 bases, with 12 bases of the junction left unmatched. Filled out from reference TRBV28 and TRBJ2-2, the complete variable domain reads DVKVTQSSRYLVKRTGEKVFLECVQDMDHENMFWYRQDPGLGLRLIYFSYDVKMKEKGDIPEGYSVSREKKERFSLILESASTNQTSMYLCASHLGGTGVAGELFFGEGSRLTVL.